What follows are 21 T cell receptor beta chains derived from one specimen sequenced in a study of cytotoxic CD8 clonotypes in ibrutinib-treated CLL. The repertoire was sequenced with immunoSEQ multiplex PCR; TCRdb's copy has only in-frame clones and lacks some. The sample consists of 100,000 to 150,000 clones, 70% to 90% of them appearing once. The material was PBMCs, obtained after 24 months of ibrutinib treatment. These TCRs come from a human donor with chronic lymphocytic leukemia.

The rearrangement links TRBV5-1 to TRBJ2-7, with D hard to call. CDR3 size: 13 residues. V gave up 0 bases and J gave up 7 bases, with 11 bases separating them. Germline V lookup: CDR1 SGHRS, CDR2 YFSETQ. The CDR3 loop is CASSLAPEVEQYF. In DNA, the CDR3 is TGCGCCAGCAGCTTGGCCCCTGAGGTGGAGCAGTACTTC.

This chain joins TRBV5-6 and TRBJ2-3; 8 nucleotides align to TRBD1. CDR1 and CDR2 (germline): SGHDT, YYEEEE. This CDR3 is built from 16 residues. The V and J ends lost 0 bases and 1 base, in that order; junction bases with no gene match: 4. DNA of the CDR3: TGTGCCAGCAGCTTGGCTGGACAGGGAGGCACAGATACGCAGTATTTT. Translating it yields CASSLAGQGGTDTQYF.

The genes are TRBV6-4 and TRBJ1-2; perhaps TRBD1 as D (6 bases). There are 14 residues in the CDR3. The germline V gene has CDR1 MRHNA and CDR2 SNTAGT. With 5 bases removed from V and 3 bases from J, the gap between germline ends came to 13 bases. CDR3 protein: CASSPGAQDYGYTF. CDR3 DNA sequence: TGTGCCAGCAGTCCGGGGGCGCAGGACTATGGCTACACCTTC.

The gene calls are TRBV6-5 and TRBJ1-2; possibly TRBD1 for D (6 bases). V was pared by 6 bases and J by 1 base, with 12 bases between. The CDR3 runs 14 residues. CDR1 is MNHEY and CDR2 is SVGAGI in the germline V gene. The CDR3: CASSRGQINYGYTF. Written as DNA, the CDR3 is TGTGCCAGCAGCCGGGGACAAATTAACTATGGCTACACCTTC.

CDR3 in DNA: TGTGCCAGCAGCCTTGACGGTTTCAATCAGCCCCAGCATTTT. Its translation is CASSLDGFNQPQHF. V and J are TRBV9 and TRBJ1-5, with unresolved D. Trimming left V 4 bases short and J 3 bases short, with 11 bases between. The germline V gene has CDR1 SGDLS and CDR2 YYNGEE. The CDR3 runs to 14 residues. The complete variable domain, with remaining parts taken from reference TRBV9 and TRBJ1-5, reads DSGVTQTPKHLITATGQRVTLRCSPRSGDLSVYWYQQSLDQGLQFLIQYYNGEERAKGNILERFSAQQFPDLHSELNLSSLELGDSALYFCASSLDGFNQPQHFGDGTRLSIL.

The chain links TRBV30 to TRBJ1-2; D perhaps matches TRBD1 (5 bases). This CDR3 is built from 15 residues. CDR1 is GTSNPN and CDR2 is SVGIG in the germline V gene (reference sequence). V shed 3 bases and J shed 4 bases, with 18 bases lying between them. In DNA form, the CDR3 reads TGTGCCTGGAGCGACCCCCGGAGGGGAGCCTATGGCTACACCTTC. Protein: CAWSDPRRGAYGYTF. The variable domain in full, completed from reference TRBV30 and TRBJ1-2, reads SQTIHQWPATLVQPVGSPLSLECTVEGTSNPNLYWYRQAAGRGLQLLFYSVGIGQISSEVPQNLSASRPQDRQFILSSKKLLLSDSGFYLCAWSDPRRGAYGYTFGSGTRLTVV.

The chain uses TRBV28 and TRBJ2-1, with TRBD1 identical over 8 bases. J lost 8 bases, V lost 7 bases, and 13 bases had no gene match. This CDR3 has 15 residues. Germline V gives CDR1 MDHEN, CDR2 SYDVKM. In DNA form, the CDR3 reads TGTGCCAGCAAAGGAGCAGGACAGGGTAGCTATGAGCAGTTCTTC. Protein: CASKGAGQGSYEQFF.

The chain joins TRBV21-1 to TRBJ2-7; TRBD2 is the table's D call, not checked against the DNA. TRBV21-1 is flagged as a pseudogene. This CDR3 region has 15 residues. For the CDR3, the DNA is TGTGCCAGCAGCGCCCGGGGGACTGCAACCTACGAGCAGTACTTC. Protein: CASSARGTATYEQYF.

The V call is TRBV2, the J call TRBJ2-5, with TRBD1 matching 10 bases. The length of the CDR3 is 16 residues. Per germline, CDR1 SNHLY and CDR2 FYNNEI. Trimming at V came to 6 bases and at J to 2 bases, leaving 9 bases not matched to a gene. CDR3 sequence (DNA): TGTGCCAGCAGGACAGGGGGCCCGACCCTTCAAGAGACCCAGTACTTC. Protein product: CASRTGGPTLQETQYF.

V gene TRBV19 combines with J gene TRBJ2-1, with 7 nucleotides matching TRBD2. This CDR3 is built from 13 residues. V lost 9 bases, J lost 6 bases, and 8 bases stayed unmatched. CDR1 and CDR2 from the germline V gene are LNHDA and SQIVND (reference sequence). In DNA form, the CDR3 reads TGTGCCAGCTCAACGGGGGGTTTCAATGAGCAGTTCTTC. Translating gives CASSTGGFNEQFF.

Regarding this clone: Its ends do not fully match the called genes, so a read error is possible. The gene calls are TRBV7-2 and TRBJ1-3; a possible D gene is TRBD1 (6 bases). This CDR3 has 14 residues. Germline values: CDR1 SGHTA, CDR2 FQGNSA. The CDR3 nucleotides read TGTGCCAGCAGATTAGGGGGCTCTGGAAACACCATATATTTT. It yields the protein CASRLGGSGNTIYF. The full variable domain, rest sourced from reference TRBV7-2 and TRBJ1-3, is GAGVSQSPSNKVTEKGKDVELRCDPISGHTALYWYRQSLGQGLEFLIYFQGNSAPDKSGLPSDRFSAERTGGSVSTLTIQRTQQEDSAVYLCASRLGGSGNTIYFGEGSWLTVV.

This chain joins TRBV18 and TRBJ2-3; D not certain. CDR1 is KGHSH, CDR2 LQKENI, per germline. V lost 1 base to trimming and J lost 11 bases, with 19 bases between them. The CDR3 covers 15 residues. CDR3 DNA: TGTGCCAGCTCACCACAGAGGACGCCCGATAGGGAGCAGTATTTT. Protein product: CASSPQRTPDREQYF.

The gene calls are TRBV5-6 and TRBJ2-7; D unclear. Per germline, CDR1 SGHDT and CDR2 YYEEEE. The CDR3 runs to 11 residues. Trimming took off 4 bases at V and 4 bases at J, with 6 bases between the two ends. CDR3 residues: CASSQAYEQYF. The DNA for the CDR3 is TGTGCCAGCAGCCAAGCATACGAGCAGTACTTC.

The CDR3 is CASSLEREGTDTQYF. CDR3 coding DNA: TGTGCCAGCAGTTTAGAGCGGGAGGGTACAGATACGCAGTATTTT. The chain joins TRBV28 to TRBJ2-3; 10 positions match TRBD2. V was pared by 2 bases and J by 3 bases, with 2 bases of the junction left unmatched. The CDR3 covers 15 residues. Germline loops: CDR1 MDHEN, CDR2 SYDVKM.

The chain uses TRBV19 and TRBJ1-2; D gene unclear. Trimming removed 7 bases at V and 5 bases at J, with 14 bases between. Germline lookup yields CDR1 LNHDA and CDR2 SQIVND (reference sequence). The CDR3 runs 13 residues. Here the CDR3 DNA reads TGTGCCAGTAAGACCGGGAGCGATTATGGCTACACCTTC. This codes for CASKTGSDYGYTF.

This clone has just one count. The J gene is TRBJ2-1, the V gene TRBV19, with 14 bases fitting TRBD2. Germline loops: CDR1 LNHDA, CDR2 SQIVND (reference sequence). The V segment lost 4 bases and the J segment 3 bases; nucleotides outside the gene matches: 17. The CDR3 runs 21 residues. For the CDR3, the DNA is TGTGCCAGTAGTACGTCTCCCGGGACTAGCGGGAGCCGCCGATTCTACAATGAGCAGTTCTTC. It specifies CASSTSPGTSGSRRFYNEQFF.

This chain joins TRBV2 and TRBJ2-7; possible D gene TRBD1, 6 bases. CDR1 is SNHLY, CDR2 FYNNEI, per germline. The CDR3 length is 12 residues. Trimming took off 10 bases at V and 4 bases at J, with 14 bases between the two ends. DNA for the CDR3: TGTGCCACCCAGGACAGATCTTACGAGCAGTACTTC. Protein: CATQDRSYEQYF.

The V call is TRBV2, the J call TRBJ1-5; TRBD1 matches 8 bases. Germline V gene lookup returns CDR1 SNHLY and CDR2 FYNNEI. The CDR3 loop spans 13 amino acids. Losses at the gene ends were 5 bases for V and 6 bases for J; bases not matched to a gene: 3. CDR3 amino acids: CASSQGASQPQHF. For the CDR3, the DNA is TGTGCCAGCAGTCAGGGGGCGTCTCAGCCCCAGCATTTT.

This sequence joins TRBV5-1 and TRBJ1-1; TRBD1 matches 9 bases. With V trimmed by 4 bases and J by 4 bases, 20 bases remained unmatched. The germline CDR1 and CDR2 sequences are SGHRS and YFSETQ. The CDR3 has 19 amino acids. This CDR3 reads CASSVPQQGARSAGTEAFF. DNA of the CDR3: TGCGCCAGCAGCGTCCCTCAACAGGGGGCGCGATCAGCGGGCACTGAAGCTTTCTTT.

Here the CDR3 DNA reads TGTGCCAGCAGCGGTCCTAGCGGTAACACCGGGGAGCTGTTTTTT. Its translation is CASSGPSGNTGELFF. The V gene is TRBV2, the J gene TRBJ2-2; TRBD2 aligns across 7 bases. This CDR3 has 15 amino acids. CDR1 is SNHLY and CDR2 is FYNNEI in the germline V gene. V lost 6 bases and J lost 2; bases outside the gene matches: 6.

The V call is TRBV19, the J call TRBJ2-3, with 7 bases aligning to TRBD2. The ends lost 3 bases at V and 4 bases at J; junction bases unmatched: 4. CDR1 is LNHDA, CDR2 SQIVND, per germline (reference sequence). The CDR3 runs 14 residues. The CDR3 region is CASSMGTNPDTQYF. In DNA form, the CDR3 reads TGTGCCAGTAGTATGGGGACTAACCCAGATACGCAGTATTTT.